Sequencing of this T cell receptor (beta chain) was carried out in a study of T cell responses to AZD1222 COVID-19 vaccine. From germline, CDR1 is SNHLY and CDR2 FYNNEI. CDR3 length: 14 amino acids. V lost 2 bases and J lost 0, with 5 bases in between. Profiling relied on immunoSEQ multiplex PCR, and the TCRdb table lists in-frame clones only, not all of them. The sample includes some 150,000 clones, around 90% of them seen just once. A remark on this clone: What it binds is not known.

Study conclusions and caveats: Repertoire sampling was restricted to post-peak T cell response timepoints. Targeting of unmutated variant regions was reportedly seen in nearly half of spike-specific TCRs. Spike-specific TCR depth and breadth grew after two AZD1222 doses.

V gene TRBV2 combines with J gene TRBJ1-5; D not resolved. The sequence was collected from an adult who received the MenACWY meningococcal vaccine as a control. The specimen was peripheral blood, collected 28 days after the second dose of the MenACWY control vaccine. CDR3 coding DNA: TGTGCCAGCAGTGAAAGGTCTAGCAATCAGCCCCAGCATTTT. Protein product: CASSERSSNQPQHF.